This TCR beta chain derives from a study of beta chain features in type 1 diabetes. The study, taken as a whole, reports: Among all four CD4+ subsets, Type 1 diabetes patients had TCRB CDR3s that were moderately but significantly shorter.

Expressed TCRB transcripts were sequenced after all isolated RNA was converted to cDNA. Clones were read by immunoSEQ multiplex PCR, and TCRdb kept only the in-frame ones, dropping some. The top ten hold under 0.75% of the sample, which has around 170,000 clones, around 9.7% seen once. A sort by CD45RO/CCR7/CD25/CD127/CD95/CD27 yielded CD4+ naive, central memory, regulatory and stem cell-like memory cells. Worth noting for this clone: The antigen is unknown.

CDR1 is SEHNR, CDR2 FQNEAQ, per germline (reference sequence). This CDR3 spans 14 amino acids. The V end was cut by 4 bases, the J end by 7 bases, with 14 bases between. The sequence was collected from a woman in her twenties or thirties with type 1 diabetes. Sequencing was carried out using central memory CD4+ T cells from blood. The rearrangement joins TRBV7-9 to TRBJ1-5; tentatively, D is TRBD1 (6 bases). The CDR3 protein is CASSSSTGSQPQHF. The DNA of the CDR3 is TGTGCCAGCAGCTCCTCGACAGGAAGCCAGCCCCAGCATTTT.